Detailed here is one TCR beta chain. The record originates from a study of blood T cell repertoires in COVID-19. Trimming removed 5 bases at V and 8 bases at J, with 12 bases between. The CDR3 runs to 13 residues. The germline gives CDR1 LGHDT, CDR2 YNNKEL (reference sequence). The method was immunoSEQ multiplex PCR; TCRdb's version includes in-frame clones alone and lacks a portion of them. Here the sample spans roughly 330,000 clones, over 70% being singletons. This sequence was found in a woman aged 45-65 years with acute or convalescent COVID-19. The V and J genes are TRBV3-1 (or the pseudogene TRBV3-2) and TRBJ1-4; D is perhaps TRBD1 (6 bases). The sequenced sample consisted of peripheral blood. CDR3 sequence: CASSLGQLEKLFF. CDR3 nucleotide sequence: TGTGCCAGCAGCTTAGGACAGCTGGAAAAACTGTTTTTT.